The 10 T cell receptor beta chains below all came from one sample that was sequenced in a study of T-cell memory formation after mild COVID-19. TCRdb re-called the 5' RACE reads through MiXCR, storing one row per CDR3 protein. The data hold tens of thousands of distinct CDR3 sequences, with about 7.1% observed a single time. The specimen sequenced was PBMCs or a T cell subset sorted from them (not recorded which). The receptors here all came from a man aged 18-30 years who had mild COVID-19 (a few samples of this study predate the infection). Cell type and time point are not known.

The rearrangement links TRBV12-3 or TRBV12-4 to TRBJ1-2, with D possibly matching TRBD1 (6 bases). CDR3 size: 13 residues. V was clipped by 3 bases and J by 6 bases, with 11 bases between them. CDR3 protein: CASSFTGANGYTF. The CDR3 DNA is TGTGCCAGCAGTTTCACGGGGGCAAATGGCTACACCTTC.

This clonotype has ten or more counts. The rearrangement uses TRBV12-3 or TRBV12-4 and TRBJ2-3, with TRBD1 matching 7 bases. The CDR3 consists of 12 residues. V dropped 5 bases and J dropped 11; count of bases not matched to a gene: 7. The CDR3 coding sequence is TGTGCCAGCAGTCCCACAGGGGCAAGGCAGTATTTT. The encoded protein is CASSPTGARQYF.

The chain is built from TRBV7-3 and TRBJ2-3; TRBD2 aligns across 9 bases. Losses at the gene ends were 5 bases for V and 4 bases for J; bases not matched to a gene: 7. The CDR3 sequence is 15 residues long. CDR1 is SGHTA, CDR2 FQGTGA, per germline. CDR3 sequence (DNA): TGTGCCAGCAGCCCCCGGGCGGGGGGGGCAGATACGCAGTATTTT. Amino acids: CASSPRAGGADTQYF.

This clonotype was recorded a few times. The chain has TRBV5-1 and TRBJ2-7; perhaps TRBD1 as D (6 bases). Trimming cost V 1 base and J 6 bases, with 11 bases left between them. Germline V gene data show CDR1 as SGHRS and CDR2 as YFSETQ. The length of the CDR3 is 13 residues. The CDR3 DNA is TGCGCCAGCAGCTTGCCGGACAGTAGCGAGCAGTACTTC. The encoded protein is CASSLPDSSEQYF.

This clonotype was counted only a few times. The chain carries TRBV29-1 and TRBJ2-2; TRBD1 or TRBD2 may be the D gene (5 bases each). This CDR3 has 14 amino acids. Germline loops: CDR1 SQVTM, CDR2 ANQGSEA. Trimming stripped 6 bases from V and 2 bases from J, with 13 bases between. CDR3 nucleotides: TGCAGCGTCGGGACGTCTTTAAACACCGGGGAGCTGTTTTTT. Translating it yields CSVGTSLNTGELFF.

This clonotype appeared many times. The chain recombines TRBV7-8 with TRBJ2-2; possibly TRBD1 for D (5 bases). The CDR3 is made up of 15 amino acids. The V gene's germline CDR1 is SGHVS and CDR2 FQNEAQ. V was clipped by 6 bases and J by 2 bases, with 13 bases between them. CDR3 amino acids: CASSSDSTNTGELFF. The CDR3 DNA reads TGTGCCAGCAGTTCCGACAGCACCAACACCGGGGAGCTGTTTTTT.

This clonotype was detected only a few times. The chain combines TRBV30 with TRBJ1-6; D gene unclear. Trimming took 2 bases from V and 4 from J, leaving 12 bases between them. CDR1 GTSNPN and CDR2 SVGIG come from the germline V gene (reference sequence). The CDR3 is 15 residues long. This chain's CDR3 is CAWSTTRGYNSPLHF. The CDR3 region has the DNA TGTGCCTGGAGTACTACACGGGGTTATAATTCACCCCTCCACTTT.

This sequence joins TRBV7-3 and TRBJ1-1; D remains ambiguous. Deletions cut 7 bases from V and 1 base from J, with 13 bases between. CDR1 SGHTA and CDR2 FQGTGA come from the germline V gene. There are 14 residues in the CDR3. The CDR3 DNA follows: TGTGCCAGCAAACTATATTCAGCGAACACTGAAGCTTTCTTT. It translates to CASKLYSANTEAFF. The entire variable domain, with the rest obtained from reference TRBV7-3 and TRBJ1-1, is as follows: GAGVSQTPSNKVTEKGKYVELRCDPISGHTALYWYRQSLGQGPEFLIYFQGTGAADDSGLPNDRFFAVRPEGSVSTLKIQRTERGDSAVYLCASKLYSANTEAFFGQGTRLTVV.

This clonotype was detected only a few times. J is TRBJ1-5 and V is TRBV5-1; 9 bases fit TRBD1. With V trimmed by 4 bases and J by 7 bases, 15 bases remained unmatched. This CDR3 comprises 17 residues. Looked up from germline, CDR1 is SGHRS and CDR2 is YFSETQ. The DNA of the CDR3 is TGCGCCAGCAGCATAAGTCCCGGGACAGGGAAAGGACAGCCCCAGCATTTT. The encoded protein is CASSISPGTGKGQPQHF.

This clonotype was detected many times. J is TRBJ2-1 and V is TRBV12-3 or TRBV12-4, with D perhaps being TRBD1 or TRBD2 (5 bases each). The length of the CDR3 is 12 residues. V was clipped by 1 base and J by 13 bases, with 11 bases between them. CDR3 residues: CASSLEPGGQFF. In DNA, the CDR3 is TGTGCCAGCAGTTTAGAGCCTGGGGGACAGTTCTTC.